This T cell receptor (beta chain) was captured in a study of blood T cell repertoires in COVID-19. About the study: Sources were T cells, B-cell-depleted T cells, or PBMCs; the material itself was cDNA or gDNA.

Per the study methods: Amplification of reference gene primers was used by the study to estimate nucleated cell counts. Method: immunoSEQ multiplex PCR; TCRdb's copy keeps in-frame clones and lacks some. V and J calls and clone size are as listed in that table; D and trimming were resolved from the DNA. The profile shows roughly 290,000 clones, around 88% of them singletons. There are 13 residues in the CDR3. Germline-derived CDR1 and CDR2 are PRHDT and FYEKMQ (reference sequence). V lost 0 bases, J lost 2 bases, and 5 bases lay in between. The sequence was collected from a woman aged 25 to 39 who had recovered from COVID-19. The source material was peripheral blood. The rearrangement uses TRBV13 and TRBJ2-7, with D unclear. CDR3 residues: CASSLGRAYEQYF. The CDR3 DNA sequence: TGTGCCAGCAGCTTAGGACGGGCCTACGAGCAGTACTTC.